The 23 T cell receptor beta chains below were found in one sample sequenced in a study of T cell responses to AZD1222 COVID-19 vaccine. Data came from immunoSEQ multiplex PCR; TCRdb stores just in-frame clones and leaves some out. Of about 130,000 clones in the sample, 88% were seen once. Sample: peripheral blood, taken on day 0 of AZD1222 vaccination. The receptors here all came from an adult in good health.

The chain carries TRBV15 and TRBJ2-6; either TRBD1 or TRBD2 may fit D (5 bases each). This CDR3 region has 19 residues. Per the germline V gene, CDR1 is LNHNV and CDR2 is YYDKDF (reference sequence). The V end lost 0 bases, the J end lost 1 base, and 16 bases lay between the germline ends. The CDR3 is CATSREEAGSESGANVLTF. Written as DNA, the CDR3 is TGTGCCACCAGCAGAGAGGAGGCAGGGTCTGAATCTGGGGCCAACGTCCTGACTTTC.

Many counts were recorded for this clone. The sample contains more than one DNA sequence encoding this CDR3. The chain uses TRBV12-3 or TRBV12-4 and TRBJ1-3; D gene unclear. CDR3 length: 12 amino acids. Trimming shortened V by 2 bases and J by 4 bases, and 3 bases separated the two germline ends. CDR3 loop: CASSLQGNTIYF. Written as DNA, the CDR3 is TGTGCCAGCAGTTTACAGGGAAACACCATATATTTT.

The chain couples TRBV11-3 to TRBJ1-2, with D possibly matching TRBD1 (5 bases). CDR3 length: 13 residues. From germline, CDR1 is SGHNT and CDR2 YENEEA. The ends were cut back, 5 bases at V and 4 bases at J, with 11 bases in the middle. The CDR3 coding sequence is TGTGCCAGCAGCGAGGACGGGACCTATGGCTACACCTTC. Amino acids: CASSEDGTYGYTF.

V and J are TRBV28 and TRBJ1-1; 10 nucleotides line up with TRBD1. Germline V gene data show CDR1 as MDHEN and CDR2 as SYDVKM. This CDR3 region has 14 residues. V shed 2 bases and J 7 bases; nucleotides not matched to a gene: 4. CDR3 sequence: CASSLRTGGGEAFF. The CDR3 DNA sequence: TGTGCCAGCAGTTTACGGACAGGGGGAGGTGAAGCTTTCTTT.

The chain's CDR3 is CASSETLDGAAFF. The CDR3 DNA follows: TGTGCCAGCAGTGAAACCTTGGACGGGGCGGCTTTCTTT. The chain recombines TRBV6-1 with TRBJ1-1; D might be TRBD1 (5 bases). The CDR3 length is 13 residues. CDR1 and CDR2 (germline): MNHNS, SASEGT. V dropped 2 bases and J dropped 11 bases, with 15 bases sitting between them.

The chain links TRBV13 to TRBJ2-4; 13 bases are a match to TRBD2. The length of the CDR3 is 19 residues. The germline V gene has CDR1 PRHDT and CDR2 FYEKMQ (reference sequence). With V trimmed by 6 bases and J by 5 bases, 16 bases remained unmatched. CDR3 region: CASSWRGLAGVEGENIQYF. The CDR3 nucleotides are TGTGCCAGCAGTTGGAGAGGACTAGCGGGAGTAGAGGGGGAAAACATTCAGTACTTC.

The chain joins TRBV9 to TRBJ2-1; 11 positions agree with TRBD2. The CDR3 extends over 16 amino acids. The germline V gene encodes CDR1 SGDLS and CDR2 YYNGEE. The junction had 6 bases not matched to a gene; V was cut back by 0 bases and J by 7 bases. CDR3 nucleotides: TGTGCCAGCAGCGTAGTCACTAGCGGGAGAATAAATGAGCAGTTCTTC. Its protein product is CASSVVTSGRINEQFF.

This chain connects TRBV7-9 to TRBJ1-1; no firm D call. This CDR3 region has 16 residues. Trimming shortened V by 1 base and J by 0 bases, and 12 bases separated the two germline ends. Per the germline V gene, CDR1 is SEHNR and CDR2 is FQNEAQ (reference sequence). CDR3 loop: CASSLDSVALNTEAFF. Written as DNA, the CDR3 is TGTGCCAGCAGCTTAGATAGCGTGGCGCTGAACACTGAAGCTTTCTTT.

The V gene is TRBV2, the J gene TRBJ1-2, with a tentative D call TRBD1 (6 bases). V was pared by 3 bases and J by 3 bases, with 11 bases between. From germline, CDR1 is SNHLY and CDR2 FYNNEI. The CDR3 sequence is 14 residues long. Written as DNA, the CDR3 is TGTGCCAGCAGTGACAGGACAGAGTACTATGGCTACACCTTC. Translation: CASSDRTEYYGYTF.

The chain combines TRBV6-5 with TRBJ2-4; no clear D. Germline CDR1 and CDR2: MNHEY and SVGAGI. The CDR3 has 15 amino acids. V dropped 6 bases and J dropped 0 bases, with 12 bases sitting between them. CDR3 amino acids: CASRAAELAKNIQYF. The CDR3 DNA follows: TGTGCCAGCAGGGCGGCAGAACTAGCCAAAAACATTCAGTACTTC.

This clone was seen once. The V gene is TRBV4-3, the J gene TRBJ1-2; perhaps TRBD1 as D (5 bases). The CDR3 extends over 15 amino acids. Deletions cut 1 base from V and 9 bases from J, with 18 bases between. CDR1 and CDR2 from the germline V gene are LGHNA and YSLEER. CDR3 sequence reads: CASSQVGTGPMSYTF. CDR3 sequence (DNA): TGCGCCAGCAGCCAAGTAGGCACAGGACCTATGAGCTACACCTTC.

This clone appeared once. The chain has TRBV29-1 and TRBJ1-4; D is undetermined. The CDR3 is 10 residues long. V was cut by 6 bases and J by 5 bases, with 4 bases left in between. CDR1 is SQVTM and CDR2 is ANQGSEA in the germline V gene. The CDR3 region has the DNA TGCAGCGTCGCAAATGAAAAACTGTTTTTT. Its protein product is CSVANEKLFF.

This clone came up a few times. The sample holds other DNA sequences that translate to the same CDR3. This rearrangement joins TRBV28 to TRBJ2-7, with 14 bases aligning to TRBD2. The CDR3 has 15 residues. The germline gives CDR1 MDHEN, CDR2 SYDVKM. Losses at the gene ends were 6 bases for V and 0 bases for J; bases not matched to a gene: 1. In nucleotides, the CDR3 is TGTGCCAGCAGAGGGACTAGCGGGAGCTCCTACGAGCAGTACTTC. It yields the protein CASRGTSGSSYEQYF.

The chain carries TRBV27 and TRBJ2-7; D might be TRBD2 (6 bases). CDR1 and CDR2 (germline): MNHEY, SMNVEV (reference sequence). The CDR3 totals 12 residues. V was trimmed by 5 bases and J by 3 bases, leaving 8 bases between them. CDR3 in amino acids: CASSMGGYEQYF. The CDR3 coding sequence is TGTGCCAGCAGTATGGGGGGCTACGAGCAGTACTTC.

Concerning this clone: In the same sample, other DNA sequences code for this CDR3. V usage is TRBV11-2 and J usage is TRBJ2-4; D is possibly TRBD1 (6 bases). V was shortened by 5 bases and J by 4 bases, with 15 bases between the two germline ends. There are 15 residues in the CDR3. Germline CDR1 reads SGHAT; CDR2 reads FQNNGV. CDR3 amino acids: CASSPLTGPKNIQYF. DNA of the CDR3: TGTGCCAGCAGCCCTTTGACAGGTCCGAAAAACATTCAGTACTTC.

The chain has TRBV24-1 and TRBJ1-2; 8 bases fit TRBD1. The trim removed 5 bases at V and 8 bases at J, leaving 6 bases unmatched. The CDR3 is 13 amino acids. The germline gives CDR1 KGHDR, CDR2 SFDVKD. CDR3 sequence: CATSADREWGYTF. CDR3 DNA: TGTGCCACCAGTGCGGACAGGGAATGGGGCTACACCTTC.

The chain is built from TRBV6-4 and TRBJ1-6, with D unresolved. The CDR3 extends over 14 amino acids. Germline V gene lookup returns CDR1 MRHNA and CDR2 SNTAGT. The V end was cut by 2 bases, the J end by 7 bases, with 9 bases between. The DNA of the CDR3 is TGTGCCAGCAGTGACGACTTCCCAAATTCACCCCTCCACTTT. It codes for CASSDDFPNSPLHF.

Only one count was recorded for this clone. The CDR3 spells CASSRPGDPSYNEQFF. DNA of the CDR3: TGTGCCAGTAGTAGGCCGGGAGATCCCTCCTACAATGAGCAGTTCTTC. J is TRBJ2-1 and V is TRBV19; D is possibly TRBD2 (6 bases). V lost 4 bases to trimming and J lost 0 bases, with 13 bases between them. The length of the CDR3 is 16 residues. CDR1 is LNHDA and CDR2 is SQIVND in the germline V gene (reference sequence).

This chain uses TRBV7-3 with TRBJ2-3, with 9 bases identical to TRBD1. V gave up 1 base and J gave up 3 bases; unmatched junction bases: 5. Germline assignment: CDR1 SGHTA and CDR2 FQGTGA. The CDR3 runs to 16 residues. The CDR3 nucleotides are TGTGCCAGCAGCTTAATGGACAGGGGTAGTACAGATACGCAGTATTTT. This codes for CASSLMDRGSTDTQYF.

J is TRBJ1-2 and V is TRBV25-1; tentative D call: TRBD1 (5 bases). This CDR3 contains 12 residues. Per germline, CDR1 MGHDK and CDR2 SYGVNS. V gave up 10 bases and J gave up 2 bases, with 11 bases separating them. CDR3 nucleotides: TGTGCCACCTTGACAGAAAACTATGGCTACACCTTC. Translated: CATLTENYGYTF.

The V call is TRBV4-1, the J call TRBJ2-7, with 16 bases lining up with TRBD2. There are 17 residues in the CDR3. Unmatched junction bases numbered 2, after V lost 1 base and J lost 2 bases. Germline CDR1 MGHRA, CDR2 YSYEKL. CDR3 loop: CASSQAGTSGRAYEQYF. CDR3 DNA: TGCGCCAGCAGCCAAGCCGGGACTAGCGGGAGGGCCTACGAGCAGTACTTC.

The J gene is TRBJ1-5, the V gene TRBV5-6; 10 nucleotides match TRBD1. There are 14 residues in the CDR3. Germline CDR1 is SGHDT and CDR2 is YYEEEE. After removal of 5 bases from V and 7 bases from J, the junction contained 6 bases not matched to a gene. The DNA for the CDR3 is TGTGCCAGCAGTTGGGGACAGGGGAGACAGCCCCAGCATTTT. Amino acid sequence: CASSWGQGRQPQHF. The full variable domain, with the rest looked up from reference TRBV5-6 and TRBJ1-5, is DAGVTQSPTHLIKTRGQQVTLRCSPKSGHDTVSWYQQALGQGPQFIFQYYEEEERQRGNFPDRFSGHQFPNYSSELNVNALLLGDSALYLCASSWGQGRQPQHFGDGTRLSIL.

The rearrangement uses TRBV7-2 and TRBJ2-5, with D perhaps TRBD1 (5 bases). The germline V gene has CDR1 SGHTA and CDR2 FQGNSA. The V end lost 6 bases, the J end lost 4 bases, and 9 bases lay between the germline ends. The CDR3 length is 12 residues. CDR3 coding DNA: TGTGCCAGCAGTAATAGGGGAGAGACCCAGTACTTC. It yields the protein CASSNRGETQYF.